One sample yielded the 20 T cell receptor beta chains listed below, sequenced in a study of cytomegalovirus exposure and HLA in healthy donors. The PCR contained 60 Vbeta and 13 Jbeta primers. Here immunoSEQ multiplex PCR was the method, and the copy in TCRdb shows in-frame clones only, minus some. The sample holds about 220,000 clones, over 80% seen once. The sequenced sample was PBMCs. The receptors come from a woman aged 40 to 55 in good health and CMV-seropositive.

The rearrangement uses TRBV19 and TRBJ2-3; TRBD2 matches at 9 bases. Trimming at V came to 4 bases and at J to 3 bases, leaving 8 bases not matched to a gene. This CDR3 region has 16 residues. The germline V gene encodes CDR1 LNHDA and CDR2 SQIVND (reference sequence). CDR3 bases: TGTGCCAGTAGTAACTCCGGGACTAGCAATACAGATACGCAGTATTTT. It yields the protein CASSNSGTSNTDTQYF.

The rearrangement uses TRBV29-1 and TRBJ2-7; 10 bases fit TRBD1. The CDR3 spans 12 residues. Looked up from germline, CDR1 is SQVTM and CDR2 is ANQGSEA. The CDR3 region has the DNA TGCGCCGGGACAGGGGAGACCTACGAGCAGTACTTC. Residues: CAGTGETYEQYF.

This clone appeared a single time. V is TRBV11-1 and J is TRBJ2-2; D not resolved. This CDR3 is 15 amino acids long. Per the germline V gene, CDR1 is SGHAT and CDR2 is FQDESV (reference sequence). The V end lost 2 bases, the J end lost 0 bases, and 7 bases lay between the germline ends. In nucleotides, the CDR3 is TGTGCCAGCAGCTTACATCAGTCGAACACCGGGGAGCTGTTTTTT. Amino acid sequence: CASSLHQSNTGELFF.

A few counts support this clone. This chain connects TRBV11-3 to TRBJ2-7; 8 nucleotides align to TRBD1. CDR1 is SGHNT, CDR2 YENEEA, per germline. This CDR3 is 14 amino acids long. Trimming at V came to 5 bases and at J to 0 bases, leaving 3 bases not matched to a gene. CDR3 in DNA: TGTGCCAGCAGCCGAGGACAGGGCTCCTACGAGCAGTACTTC. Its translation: CASSRGQGSYEQYF.

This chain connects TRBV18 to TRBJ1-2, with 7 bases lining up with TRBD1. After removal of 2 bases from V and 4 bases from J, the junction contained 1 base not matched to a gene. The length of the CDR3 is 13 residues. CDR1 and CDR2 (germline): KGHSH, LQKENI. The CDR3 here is CASSPSGGYGYTF. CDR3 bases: TGTGCCAGCTCACCATCAGGGGGCTATGGCTACACCTTC. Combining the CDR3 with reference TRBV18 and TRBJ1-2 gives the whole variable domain NAGVMQNPRHLVRRRGQEARLRCSPMKGHSHVYWYRQLPEEGLKFMVYLQKENIIDESGMPKERFSAEFPKEGPSILRIQQVVRGDSAAYFCASSPSGGYGYTFGSGTRLTVV.

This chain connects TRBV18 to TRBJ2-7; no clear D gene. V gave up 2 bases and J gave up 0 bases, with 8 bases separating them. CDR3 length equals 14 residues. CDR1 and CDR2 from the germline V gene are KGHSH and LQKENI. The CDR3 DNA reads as TGTGCCAGCTCACCAGCAGGTATCTCCTACGAGCAGTACTTC. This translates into CASSPAGISYEQYF.

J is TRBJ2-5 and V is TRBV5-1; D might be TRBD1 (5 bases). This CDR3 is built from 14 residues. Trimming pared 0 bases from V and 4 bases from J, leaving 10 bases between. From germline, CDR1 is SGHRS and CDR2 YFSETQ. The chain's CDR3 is CASSLAGQGETQYF. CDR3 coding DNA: TGCGCCAGCAGCTTGGCCGGTCAGGGAGAGACCCAGTACTTC.

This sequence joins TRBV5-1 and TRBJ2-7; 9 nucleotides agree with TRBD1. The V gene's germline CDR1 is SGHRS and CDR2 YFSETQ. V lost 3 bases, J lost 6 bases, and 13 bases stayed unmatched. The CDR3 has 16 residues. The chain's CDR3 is CASSSPGGQGIREQYF. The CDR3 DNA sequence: TGCGCCAGCAGCTCGCCTGGGGGACAGGGAATACGCGAGCAGTACTTC.

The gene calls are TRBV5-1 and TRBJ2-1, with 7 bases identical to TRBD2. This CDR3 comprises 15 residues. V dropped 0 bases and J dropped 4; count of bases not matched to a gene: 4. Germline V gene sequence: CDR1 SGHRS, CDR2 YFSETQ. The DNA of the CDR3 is TGCGCCAGCAGCTTGGGGACGGGGGGATACAATGAGCAGTTCTTC. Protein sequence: CASSLGTGGYNEQFF.

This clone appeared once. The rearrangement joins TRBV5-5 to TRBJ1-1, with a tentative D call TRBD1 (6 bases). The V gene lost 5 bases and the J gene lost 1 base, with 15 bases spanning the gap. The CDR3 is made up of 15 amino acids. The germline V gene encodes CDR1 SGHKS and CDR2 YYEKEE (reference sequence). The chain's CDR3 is CASSREQQGNTEAFF. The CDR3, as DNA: TGTGCCAGCAGTCGGGAACAACAGGGGAACACTGAAGCTTTCTTT.

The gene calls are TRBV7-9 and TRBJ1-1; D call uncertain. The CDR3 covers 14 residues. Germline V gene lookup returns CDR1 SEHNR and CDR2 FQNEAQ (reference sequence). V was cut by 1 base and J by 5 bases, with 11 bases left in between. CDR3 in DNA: TGTGCCAGCAGCTTAGGTTCGGGTGAGACTGAAGCTTTCTTT. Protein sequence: CASSLGSGETEAFF.

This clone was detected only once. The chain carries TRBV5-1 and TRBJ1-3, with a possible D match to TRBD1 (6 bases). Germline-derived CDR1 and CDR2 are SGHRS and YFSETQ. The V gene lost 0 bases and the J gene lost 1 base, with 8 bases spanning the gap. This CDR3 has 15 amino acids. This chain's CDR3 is CASSLEQGSGNTIYF. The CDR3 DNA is TGCGCCAGCAGCTTGGAGCAGGGGTCTGGAAACACCATATATTTT.

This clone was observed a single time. The CDR3 DNA is TGTGCCAGCAGTTACGGACTGGGGTCTAGCACAGATACGCAGTATTTT. This encodes CASSYGLGSSTDTQYF. The V gene is TRBV6-5, the J gene TRBJ2-3; tentative D call: TRBD2 (5 bases). The CDR3 has 16 residues. CDR1 MNHEY and CDR2 SVGAGI come from the germline V gene. Trimming left V 2 bases short and J 0 bases short, with 12 bases between.

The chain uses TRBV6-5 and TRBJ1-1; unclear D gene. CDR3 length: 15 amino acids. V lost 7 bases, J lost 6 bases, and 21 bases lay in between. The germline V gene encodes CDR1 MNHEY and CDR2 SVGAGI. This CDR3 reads CASKSPGVGEPEAFF. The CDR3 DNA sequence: TGTGCCAGCAAGTCCCCGGGAGTCGGAGAACCTGAAGCTTTCTTT.

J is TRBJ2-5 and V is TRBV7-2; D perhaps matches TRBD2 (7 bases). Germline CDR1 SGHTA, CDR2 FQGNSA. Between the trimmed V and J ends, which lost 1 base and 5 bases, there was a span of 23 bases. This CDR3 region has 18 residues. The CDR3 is CASSLGGGLWGGRETQYF. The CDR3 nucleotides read TGTGCCAGCAGCTTAGGCGGGGGTTTGTGGGGGGGCCGTGAGACCCAGTACTTC. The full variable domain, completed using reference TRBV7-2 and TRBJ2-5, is GAGVSQSPSNKVTEKGKDVELRCDPISGHTALYWYRQSLGQGLEFLIYFQGNSAPDKSGLPSDRFSAERTGGSVSTLTIQRTQQEDSAVYLCASSLGGGLWGGRETQYFGPGTRLLVL.

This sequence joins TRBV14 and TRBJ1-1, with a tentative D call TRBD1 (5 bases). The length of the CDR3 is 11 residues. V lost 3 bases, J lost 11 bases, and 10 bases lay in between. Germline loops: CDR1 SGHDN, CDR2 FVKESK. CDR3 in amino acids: CASSHQGRAFF. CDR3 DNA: TGTGCCAGCAGCCACCAGGGCCGGGCTTTCTTT.

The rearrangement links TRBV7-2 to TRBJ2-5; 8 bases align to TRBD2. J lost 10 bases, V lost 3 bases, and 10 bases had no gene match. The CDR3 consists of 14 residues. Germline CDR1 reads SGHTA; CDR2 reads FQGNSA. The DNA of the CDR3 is TGTGCCAGCAGCTTTGGAGCGGGGGCCCGTGGCCAGTACTTC. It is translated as CASSFGAGARGQYF.

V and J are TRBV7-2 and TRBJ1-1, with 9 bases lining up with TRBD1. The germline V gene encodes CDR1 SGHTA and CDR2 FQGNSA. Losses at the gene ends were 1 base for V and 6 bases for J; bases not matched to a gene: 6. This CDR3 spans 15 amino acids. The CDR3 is CASSLGTGVWAEAFF. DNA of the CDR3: TGTGCCAGCAGCTTAGGGACAGGGGTTTGGGCTGAAGCTTTCTTT.

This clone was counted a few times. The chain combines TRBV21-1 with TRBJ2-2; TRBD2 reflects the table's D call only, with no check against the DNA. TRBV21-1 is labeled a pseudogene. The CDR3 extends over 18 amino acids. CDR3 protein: CASSRGGHRLAGAGELFF. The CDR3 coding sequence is TGTGCCAGCAGCAGAGGGGGCCACAGACTAGCGGGGGCCGGGGAGCTGTTTTTT.

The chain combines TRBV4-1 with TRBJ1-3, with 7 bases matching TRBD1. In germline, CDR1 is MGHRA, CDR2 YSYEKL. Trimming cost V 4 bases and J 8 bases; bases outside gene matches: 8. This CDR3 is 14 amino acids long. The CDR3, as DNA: TGCGCCAGCAGCCTAACAGGGGAGGCGGACACCATATATTTT. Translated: CASSLTGEADTIYF.